This T cell receptor beta chain was documented in a study of graft-versus-host responses after intestinal transplantation. Study-wide results and caveats: Present in recipient marrow, GvH clones included some that appeared first in ileum or blood.

Comments on this clone: Its matching antigen is unknown.

Germline V CDR1 and CDR2: LNHDA, SQIVND (reference sequence). V lost 2 bases and J lost 5, with 25 bases in between. CDR3 size: 19 residues. Assay used: immunoSEQ multiplex PCR; TCRdb lists only in-frame clones, some missing. In the table there are approximately 49,000 clones, roughly 90% of which are singletons. The chain combines TRBV19 with TRBJ1-5; D not resolved. The input for sequencing was unstimulated CD4+ T cells sorted from spleen or lymph node cells, taken before transplant. The sequence derives from a human donor who was the organ donor for an intestinal transplant. CDR3 residues: CASSISGSGGRRGYQPQHF. The DNA of the CDR3 is TGTGCCAGTAGTATAAGTGGATCCGGAGGCAGGCGGGGATATCAGCCCCAGCATTTT.